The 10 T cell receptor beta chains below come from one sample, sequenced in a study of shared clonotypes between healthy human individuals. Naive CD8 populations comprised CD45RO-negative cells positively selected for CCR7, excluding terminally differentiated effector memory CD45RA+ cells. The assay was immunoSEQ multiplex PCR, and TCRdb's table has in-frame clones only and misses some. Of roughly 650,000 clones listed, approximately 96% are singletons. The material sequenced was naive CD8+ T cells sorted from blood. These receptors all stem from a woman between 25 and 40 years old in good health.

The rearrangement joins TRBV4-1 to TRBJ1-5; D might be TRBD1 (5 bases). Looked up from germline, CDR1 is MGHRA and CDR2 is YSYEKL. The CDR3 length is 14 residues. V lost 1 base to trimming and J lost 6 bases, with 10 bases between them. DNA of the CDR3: TGCGCCAGCAGCCAAGCCTGGGGGGGTCAGCCCCAGCATTTT. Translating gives CASSQAWGGQPQHF.

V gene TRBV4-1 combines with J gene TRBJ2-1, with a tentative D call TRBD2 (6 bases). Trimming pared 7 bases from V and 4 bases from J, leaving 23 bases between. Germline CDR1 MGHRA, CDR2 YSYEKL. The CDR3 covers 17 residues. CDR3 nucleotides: TGCGCCAGCAACACGAATTCACCCGGGAGTATGTACAATGAGCAGTTCTTC. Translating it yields CASNTNSPGSMYNEQFF.

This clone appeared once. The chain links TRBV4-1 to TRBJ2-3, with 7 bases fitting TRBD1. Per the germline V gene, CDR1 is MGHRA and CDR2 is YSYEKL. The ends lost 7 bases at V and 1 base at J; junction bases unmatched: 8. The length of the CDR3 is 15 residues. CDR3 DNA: TGCGCCAGCACCTCACAGGGGCCCCGCACAGATACGCAGTATTTT. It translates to CASTSQGPRTDTQYF.

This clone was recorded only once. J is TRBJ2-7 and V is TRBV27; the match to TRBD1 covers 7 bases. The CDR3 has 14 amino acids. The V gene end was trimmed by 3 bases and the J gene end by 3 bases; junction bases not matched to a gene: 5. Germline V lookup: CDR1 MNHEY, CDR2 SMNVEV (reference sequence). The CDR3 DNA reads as TGTGCCAGCAGTTTGTCGGGACAGATCTACGAGCAGTACTTC. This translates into CASSLSGQIYEQYF.

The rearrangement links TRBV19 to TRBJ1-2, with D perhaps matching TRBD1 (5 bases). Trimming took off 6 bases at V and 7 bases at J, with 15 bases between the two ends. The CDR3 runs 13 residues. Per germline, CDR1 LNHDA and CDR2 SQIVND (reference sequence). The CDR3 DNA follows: TGTGCCAGTAGGTGGGGGGAGACTGGTGGCTACACCTTC. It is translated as CASRWGETGGYTF.

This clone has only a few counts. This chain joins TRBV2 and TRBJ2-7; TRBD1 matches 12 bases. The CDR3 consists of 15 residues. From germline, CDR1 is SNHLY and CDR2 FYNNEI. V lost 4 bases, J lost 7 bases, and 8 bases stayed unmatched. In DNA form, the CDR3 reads TGTGCCAGCAGTGTGCAGCGGGACAGGGGGCTGGAGCAGTACTTC. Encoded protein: CASSVQRDRGLEQYF.

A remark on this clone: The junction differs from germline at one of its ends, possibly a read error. This chain's CDR3 is CASSSRNTIYF. The CDR3 DNA reads as TGTGCCAGCAGCTCTCGAAACACCATATATTTT. The chain recombines TRBV7-8 with TRBJ1-3; D gene ambiguous. Germline assignment: CDR1 SGHVS and CDR2 FQNEAQ. The CDR3 covers 11 residues. Combining the CDR3 with reference TRBV7-8 and TRBJ1-3 gives the whole variable domain GAGVSQSPRYKVAKRGQDVALRCDPISGHVSLFWYQQALGQGPEFLTYFQNEAQLDKSGLPSDRFFAERPEGSVSTLKIQRTQQEDSAVYLCASSSRNTIYFGEGSWLTVV.

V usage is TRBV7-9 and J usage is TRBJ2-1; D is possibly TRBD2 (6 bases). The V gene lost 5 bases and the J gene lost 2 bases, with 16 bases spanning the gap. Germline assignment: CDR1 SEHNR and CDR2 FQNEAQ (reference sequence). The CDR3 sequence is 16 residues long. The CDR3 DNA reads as TGTGCCAGCAGCGACCCGACTAGTCTGGCCTACAATGAGCAGTTCTTC. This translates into CASSDPTSLAYNEQFF.

The CDR3 is CASSDSRRGNQPQHF. Here the CDR3 DNA reads TGTGCCAGCAGCGATAGCCGGAGAGGCAATCAGCCCCAGCATTTT. This chain connects TRBV2 to TRBJ1-5; no definite D call. This CDR3 contains 15 residues. The germline gives CDR1 SNHLY, CDR2 FYNNEI. The V end lost 6 bases, the J end lost 2 bases, and 14 bases lay between the germline ends. Drawing the rest from reference TRBV2 and TRBJ1-5, the complete variable domain is EPEVTQTPSHQVTQMGQEVILRCVPISNHLYFYWYRQILGQKVEFLVSFYNNEISEKSEIFDDQFSVERPDGSNFTLKIRSTKLEDSAMYFCASSDSRRGNQPQHFGDGTRLSIL.

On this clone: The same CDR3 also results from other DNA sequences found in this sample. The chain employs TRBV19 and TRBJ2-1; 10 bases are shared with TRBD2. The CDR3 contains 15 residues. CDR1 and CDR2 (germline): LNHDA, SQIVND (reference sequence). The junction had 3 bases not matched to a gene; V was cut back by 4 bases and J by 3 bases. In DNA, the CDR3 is TGTGCCAGTAGTACGTTAGCGGGAGGCTACAATGAGCAGTTCTTC. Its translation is CASSTLAGGYNEQFF.